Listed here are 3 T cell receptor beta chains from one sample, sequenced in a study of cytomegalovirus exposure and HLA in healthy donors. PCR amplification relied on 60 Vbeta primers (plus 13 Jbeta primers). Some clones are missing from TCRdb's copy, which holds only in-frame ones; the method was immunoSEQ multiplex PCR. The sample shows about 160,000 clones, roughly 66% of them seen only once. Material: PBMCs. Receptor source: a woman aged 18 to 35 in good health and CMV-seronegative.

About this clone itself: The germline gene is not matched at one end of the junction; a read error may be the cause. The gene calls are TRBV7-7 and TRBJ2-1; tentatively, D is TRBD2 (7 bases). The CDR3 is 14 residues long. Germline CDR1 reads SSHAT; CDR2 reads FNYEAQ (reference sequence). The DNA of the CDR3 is TGTGCTAGCAGCATAGGGGGGGCCTACAATGAGCAGTTCTTC. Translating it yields CASSIGGAYNEQFF.

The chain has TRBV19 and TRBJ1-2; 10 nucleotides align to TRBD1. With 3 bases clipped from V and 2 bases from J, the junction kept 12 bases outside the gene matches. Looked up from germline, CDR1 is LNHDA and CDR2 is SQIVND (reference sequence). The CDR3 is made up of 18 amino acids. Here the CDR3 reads CASSITGPGTGENYGYTF. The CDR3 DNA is TGTGCCAGTAGTATCACCGGTCCCGGGACAGGGGAAAACTATGGCTACACCTTC. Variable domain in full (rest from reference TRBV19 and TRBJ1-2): DGGITQSPKYLFRKEGQNVTLSCEQNLNHDAMYWYRQDPGQGLRLIYYSQIVNDFQKGDIAEGYSVSREKKESFPLTVTSAQKNPTAFYLCASSITGPGTGENYGYTFGSGTRLTVV.

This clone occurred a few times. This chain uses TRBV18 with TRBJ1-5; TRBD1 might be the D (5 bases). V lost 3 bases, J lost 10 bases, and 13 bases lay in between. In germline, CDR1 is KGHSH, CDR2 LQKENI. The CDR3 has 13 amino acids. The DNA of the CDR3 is TGTGCCAGCTCACCGCCTCAGGGAATTCCCCAGCATTTT. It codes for CASSPPQGIPQHF.